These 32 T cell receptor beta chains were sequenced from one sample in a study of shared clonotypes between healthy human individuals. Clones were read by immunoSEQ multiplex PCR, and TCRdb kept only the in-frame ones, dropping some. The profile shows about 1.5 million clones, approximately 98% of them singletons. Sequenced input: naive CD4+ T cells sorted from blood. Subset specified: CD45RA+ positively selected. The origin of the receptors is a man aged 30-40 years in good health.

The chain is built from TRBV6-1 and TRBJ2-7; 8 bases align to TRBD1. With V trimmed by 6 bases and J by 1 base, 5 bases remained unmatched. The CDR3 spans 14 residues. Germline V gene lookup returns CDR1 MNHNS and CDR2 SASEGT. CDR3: CASRLDRASYEQYF. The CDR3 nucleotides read TGTGCCAGCAGATTGGACAGGGCGTCCTACGAGCAGTACTTC.

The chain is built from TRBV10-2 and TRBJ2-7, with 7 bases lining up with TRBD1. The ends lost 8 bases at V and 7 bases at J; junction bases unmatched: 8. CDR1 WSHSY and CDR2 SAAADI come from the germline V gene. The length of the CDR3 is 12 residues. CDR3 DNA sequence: TGCGCCAGCCGACCGGGACAGAGAGAGCAGTACTTC. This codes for CASRPGQREQYF.

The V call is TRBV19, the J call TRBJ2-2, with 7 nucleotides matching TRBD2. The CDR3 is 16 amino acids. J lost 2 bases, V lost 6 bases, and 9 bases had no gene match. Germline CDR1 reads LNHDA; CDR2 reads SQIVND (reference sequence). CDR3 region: CASRVLGGRNTGELFF. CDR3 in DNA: TGTGCCAGTAGAGTGCTGGGCGGGAGAAACACCGGGGAGCTGTTTTTT.

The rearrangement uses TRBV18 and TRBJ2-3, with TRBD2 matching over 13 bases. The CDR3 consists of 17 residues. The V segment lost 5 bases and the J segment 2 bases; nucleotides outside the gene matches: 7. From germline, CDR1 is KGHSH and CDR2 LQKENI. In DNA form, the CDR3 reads TGTGCCAGCTCAACAAGACTAGCGGGAGGATCCACAGATACGCAGTATTTT. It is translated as CASSTRLAGGSTDTQYF.

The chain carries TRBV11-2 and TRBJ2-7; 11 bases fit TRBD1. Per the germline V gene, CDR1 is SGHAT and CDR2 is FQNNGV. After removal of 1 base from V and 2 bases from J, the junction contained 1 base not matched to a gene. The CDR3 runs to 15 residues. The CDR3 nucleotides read TGTGCCAGCAGCTTAGGGACAGGGGGCCCCTACGAGCAGTACTTC. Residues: CASSLGTGGPYEQYF.

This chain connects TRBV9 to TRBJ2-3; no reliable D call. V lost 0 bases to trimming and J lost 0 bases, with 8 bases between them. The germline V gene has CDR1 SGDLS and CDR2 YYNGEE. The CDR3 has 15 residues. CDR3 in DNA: TGTGCCAGCAGCGTAGATCCGACTAGCACAGATACGCAGTATTTT. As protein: CASSVDPTSTDTQYF. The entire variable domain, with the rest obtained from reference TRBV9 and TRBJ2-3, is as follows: DSGVTQTPKHLITATGQRVTLRCSPRSGDLSVYWYQQSLDQGLQFLIQYYNGEERAKGNILERFSAQQFPDLHSELNLSSLELGDSALYFCASSVDPTSTDTQYFGPGTRLTVL.

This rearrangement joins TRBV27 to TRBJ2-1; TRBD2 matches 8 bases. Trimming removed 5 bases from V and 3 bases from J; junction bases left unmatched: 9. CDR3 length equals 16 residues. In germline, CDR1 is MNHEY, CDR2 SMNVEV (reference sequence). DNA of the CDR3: TGTGCCAGCAGTCTCATTCCCCTAGCGGGCTACAATGAGCAGTTCTTC. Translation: CASSLIPLAGYNEQFF.

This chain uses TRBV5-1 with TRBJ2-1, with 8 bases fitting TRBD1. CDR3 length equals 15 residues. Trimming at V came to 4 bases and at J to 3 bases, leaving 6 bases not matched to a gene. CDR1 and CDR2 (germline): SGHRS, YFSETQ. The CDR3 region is CASSPTGEYYNEQFF. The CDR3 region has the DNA TGCGCCAGCAGCCCGACAGGGGAATACTACAATGAGCAGTTCTTC.

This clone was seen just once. The chain's CDR3 is CASSQGGNEQYF. DNA of the CDR3: TGTGCCAGCAGTCAAGGGGGGAATGAGCAGTACTTC. The chain employs TRBV28 and TRBJ2-7, with D possibly being TRBD1 or TRBD2 (6 bases each). Germline loops: CDR1 MDHEN, CDR2 SYDVKM. The V gene lost 5 bases and the J gene lost 7 bases, with 12 bases spanning the gap. The length of the CDR3 is 12 residues.

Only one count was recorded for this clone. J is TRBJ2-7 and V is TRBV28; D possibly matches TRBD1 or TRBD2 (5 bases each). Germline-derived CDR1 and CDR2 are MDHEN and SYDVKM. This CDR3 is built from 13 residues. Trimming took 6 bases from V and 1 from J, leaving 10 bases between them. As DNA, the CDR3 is TGTGCCAGCAGAAATGGGGGTTCCTACGAGCAGTACTTC. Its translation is CASRNGGSYEQYF.

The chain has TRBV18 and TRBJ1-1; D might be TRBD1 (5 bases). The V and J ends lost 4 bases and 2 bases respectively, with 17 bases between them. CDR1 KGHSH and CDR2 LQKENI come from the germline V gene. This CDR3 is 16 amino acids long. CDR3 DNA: TGTGCCAGCTCACTCTTGGCTTGGGGGGAAAACACTGAAGCTTTCTTT. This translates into CASSLLAWGENTEAFF. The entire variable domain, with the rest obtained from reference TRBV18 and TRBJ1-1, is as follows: NAGVMQNPRHLVRRRGQEARLRCSPMKGHSHVYWYRQLPEEGLKFMVYLQKENIIDESGMPKERFSAEFPKEGPSILRIQQVVRGDSAAYFCASSLLAWGENTEAFFGQGTRLTVV.

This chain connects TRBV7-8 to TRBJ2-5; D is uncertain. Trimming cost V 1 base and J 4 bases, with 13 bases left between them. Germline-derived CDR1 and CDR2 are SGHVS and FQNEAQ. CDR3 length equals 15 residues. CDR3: CASSLGLGIRETQYF. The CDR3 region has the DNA TGTGCCAGCAGCTTAGGTCTGGGGATTAGAGAGACCCAGTACTTC.

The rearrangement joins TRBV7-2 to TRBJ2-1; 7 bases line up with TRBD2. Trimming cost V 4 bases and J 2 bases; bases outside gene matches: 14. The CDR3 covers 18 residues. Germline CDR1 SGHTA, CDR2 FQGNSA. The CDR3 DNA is TGTGCCAGCAGCTCCGTGAGAGGTGCGCGGGGGACCTACAATGAGCAGTTCTTC. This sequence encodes CASSSVRGARGTYNEQFF.

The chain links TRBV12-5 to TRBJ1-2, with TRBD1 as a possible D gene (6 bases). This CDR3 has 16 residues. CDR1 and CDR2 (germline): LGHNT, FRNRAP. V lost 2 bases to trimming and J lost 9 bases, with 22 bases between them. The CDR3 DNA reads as TGTGCTAGTGGTTTGCCGACAGGTTCCCCATATATTAGCTACACCTTC. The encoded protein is CASGLPTGSPYISYTF. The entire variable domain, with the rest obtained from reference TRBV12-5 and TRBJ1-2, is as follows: DARVTQTPRHKVTEMGQEVTMRCQPILGHNTVFWYRQTMMQGLELLAYFRNRAPLDDSGMPKDRFSAEMPDATLATLKIQPSEPRDSAVYFCASGLPTGSPYISYTFGSGTRLTVV.

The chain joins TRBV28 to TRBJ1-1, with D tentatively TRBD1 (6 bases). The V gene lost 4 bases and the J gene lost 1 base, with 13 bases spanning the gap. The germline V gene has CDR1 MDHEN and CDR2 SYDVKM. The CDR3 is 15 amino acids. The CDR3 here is CASSSPGHRNTEAFF. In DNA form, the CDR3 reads TGTGCCAGCAGTTCGCCGGGACACAGGAACACTGAAGCTTTCTTT.

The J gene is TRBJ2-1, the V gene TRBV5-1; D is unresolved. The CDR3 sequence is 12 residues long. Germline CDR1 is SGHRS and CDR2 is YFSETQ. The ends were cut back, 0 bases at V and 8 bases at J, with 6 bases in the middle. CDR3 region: CASSLALHEQFF. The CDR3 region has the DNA TGCGCCAGCAGCTTGGCCCTTCATGAGCAGTTCTTC.

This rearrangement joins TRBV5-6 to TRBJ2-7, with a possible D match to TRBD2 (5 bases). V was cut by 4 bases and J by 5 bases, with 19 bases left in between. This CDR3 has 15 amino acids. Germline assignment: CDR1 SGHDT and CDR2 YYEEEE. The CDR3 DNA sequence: TGTGCCAGCAGCAGACTGACGGCGCGGGCAGACGAGCAGTACTTC. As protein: CASSRLTARADEQYF.

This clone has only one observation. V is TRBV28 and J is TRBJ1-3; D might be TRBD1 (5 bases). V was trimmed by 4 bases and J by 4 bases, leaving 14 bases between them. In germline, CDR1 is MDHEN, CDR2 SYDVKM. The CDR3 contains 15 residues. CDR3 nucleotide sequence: TGTGCCAGCAGTTACTCACCCGGGGGGGGAAACACCATATATTTT. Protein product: CASSYSPGGGNTIYF.

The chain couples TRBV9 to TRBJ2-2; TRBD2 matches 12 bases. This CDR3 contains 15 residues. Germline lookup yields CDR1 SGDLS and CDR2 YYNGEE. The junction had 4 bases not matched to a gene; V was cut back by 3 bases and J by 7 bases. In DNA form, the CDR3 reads TGTGCCAGCAGCGGCCGACTAGCGGGAGTCGGGGAGCTGTTTTTT. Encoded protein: CASSGRLAGVGELFF.

The CDR3 is CASSSRQGEQYF. CDR3 sequence (DNA): TGTGCCAGCAGCTCGCGACAGGGCGAGCAGTACTTC. The V gene is TRBV7-9, the J gene TRBJ2-7; 7 bases fit TRBD1. CDR1 and CDR2 (germline): SEHNR, FQNEAQ (reference sequence). The CDR3 has 12 residues. Unmatched junction bases numbered 3, after V lost 4 bases and J lost 6 bases.

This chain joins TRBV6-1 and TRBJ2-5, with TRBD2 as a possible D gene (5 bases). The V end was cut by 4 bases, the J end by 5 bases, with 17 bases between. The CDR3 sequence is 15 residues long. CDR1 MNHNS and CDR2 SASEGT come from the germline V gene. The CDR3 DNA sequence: TGTGCCAGCAGTGGAGCAGCGGTCCTCGGGGAGACCCAGTACTTC. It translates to CASSGAAVLGETQYF.

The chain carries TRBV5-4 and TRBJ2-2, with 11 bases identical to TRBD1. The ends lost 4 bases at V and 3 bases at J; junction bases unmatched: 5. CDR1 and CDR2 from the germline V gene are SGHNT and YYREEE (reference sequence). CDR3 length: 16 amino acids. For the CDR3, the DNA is TGTGCCAGCAGCAGTGGACAGGGGGCATACACCGGGGAGCTGTTTTTT. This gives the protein CASSSGQGAYTGELFF.

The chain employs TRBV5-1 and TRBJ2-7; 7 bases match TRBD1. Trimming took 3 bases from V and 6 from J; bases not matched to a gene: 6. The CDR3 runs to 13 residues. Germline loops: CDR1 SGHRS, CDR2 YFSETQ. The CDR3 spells CASSSDRDLEQYF. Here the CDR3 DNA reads TGCGCCAGCAGCTCCGACAGGGATCTCGAGCAGTACTTC.

The CDR3 protein is CASSLYRIHTGELFF. The CDR3 nucleotides are TGTGCCAGCAGCTTGTACCGGATCCACACCGGGGAGCTGTTTTTT. The genes are TRBV5-4 and TRBJ2-2, with D unresolved. Germline CDR1 and CDR2: SGHNT and YYREEE (reference sequence). V lost 1 base and J 3 bases, leaving 10 bases between the germline ends. This CDR3 has 15 residues.

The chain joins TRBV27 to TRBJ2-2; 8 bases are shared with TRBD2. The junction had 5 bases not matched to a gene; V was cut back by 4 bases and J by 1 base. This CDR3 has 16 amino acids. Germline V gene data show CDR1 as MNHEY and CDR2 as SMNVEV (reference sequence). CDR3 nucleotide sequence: TGTGCCAGCAGTTGGGCTAGCGGGCTGAACACCGGGGAGCTGTTTTTT. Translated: CASSWASGLNTGELFF.

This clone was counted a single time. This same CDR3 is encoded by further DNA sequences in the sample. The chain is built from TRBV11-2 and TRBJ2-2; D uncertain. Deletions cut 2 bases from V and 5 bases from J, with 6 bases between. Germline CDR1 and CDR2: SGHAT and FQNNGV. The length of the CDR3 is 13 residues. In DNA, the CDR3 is TGTGCCAGCAGCTTATTAGGGACCGGGGAGCTGTTTTTT. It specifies CASSLLGTGELFF.

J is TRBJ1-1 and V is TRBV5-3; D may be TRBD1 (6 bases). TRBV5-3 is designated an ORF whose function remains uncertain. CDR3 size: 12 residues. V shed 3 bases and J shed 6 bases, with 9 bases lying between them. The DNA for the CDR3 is TGTGCCAGAAGCTCACAGGGTCCTGAAGCTTTCTTT. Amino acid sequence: CARSSQGPEAFF.

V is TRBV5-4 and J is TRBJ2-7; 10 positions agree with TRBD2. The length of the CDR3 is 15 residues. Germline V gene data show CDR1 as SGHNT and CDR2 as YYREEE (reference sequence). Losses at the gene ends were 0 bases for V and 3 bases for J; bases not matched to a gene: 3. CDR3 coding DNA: TGTGCCAGCAGCTTGGGAGCGGGAGGGAGCTACGAGCAGTACTTC. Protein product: CASSLGAGGSYEQYF.

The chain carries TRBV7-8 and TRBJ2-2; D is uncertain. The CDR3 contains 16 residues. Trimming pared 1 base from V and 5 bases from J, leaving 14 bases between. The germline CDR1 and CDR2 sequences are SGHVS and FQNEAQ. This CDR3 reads CASSLVVRLVTGELFF. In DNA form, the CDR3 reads TGTGCCAGCAGCTTAGTTGTGCGGCTAGTTACCGGGGAGCTGTTTTTT.

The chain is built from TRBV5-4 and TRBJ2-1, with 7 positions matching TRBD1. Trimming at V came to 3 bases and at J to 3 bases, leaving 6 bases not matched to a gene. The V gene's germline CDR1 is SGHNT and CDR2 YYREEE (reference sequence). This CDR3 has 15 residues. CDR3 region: CASSYRQGFYNEQFF. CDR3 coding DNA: TGTGCCAGCAGCTACCGACAGGGATTCTACAATGAGCAGTTCTTC.

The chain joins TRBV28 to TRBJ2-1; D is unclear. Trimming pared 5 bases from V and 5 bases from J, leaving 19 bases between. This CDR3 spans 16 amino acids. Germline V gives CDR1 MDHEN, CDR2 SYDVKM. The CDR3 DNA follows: TGTGCCAGCAGTCCTCACCGAGACCTAGTTAACAATGAGCAGTTCTTC. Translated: CASSPHRDLVNNEQFF.

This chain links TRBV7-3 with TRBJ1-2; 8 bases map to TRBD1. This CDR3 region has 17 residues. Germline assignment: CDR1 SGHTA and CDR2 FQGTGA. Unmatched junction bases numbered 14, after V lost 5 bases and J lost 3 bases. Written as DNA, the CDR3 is TGTGCCAGCAGCCAGCCCGGGACAGGCGTTTGGGACTATGGCTACACCTTC. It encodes CASSQPGTGVWDYGYTF.